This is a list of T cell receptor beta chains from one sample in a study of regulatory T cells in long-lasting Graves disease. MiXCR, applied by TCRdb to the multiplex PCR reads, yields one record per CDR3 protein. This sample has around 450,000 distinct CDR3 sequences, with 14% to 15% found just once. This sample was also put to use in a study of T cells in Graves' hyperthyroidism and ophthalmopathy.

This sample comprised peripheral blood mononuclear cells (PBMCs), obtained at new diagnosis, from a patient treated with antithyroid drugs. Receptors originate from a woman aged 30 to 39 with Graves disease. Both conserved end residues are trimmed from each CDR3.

ASSQGVGELANTGELF	TRBJ2-2	TRBV14
ASSPSRGLAGEGRHEQF	TRBJ2-1	TRBV5-1
SAGYSTDTQY	TRBJ2-3	TRBV29-1
ASGSRLDEKLF	TRBJ1-4	TRBV12-5
ASSHGGAESDGYT	TRBJ1-2	TRBV4-2
SVSDREKLF	TRBJ1-4	TRBV20-1
ASSHTSVTTDTQY	TRBJ2-3	TRBV11-2
ASSQPRRTDTQY	TRBJ2-3	TRBV28
ASSLYWEPKETQY	TRBJ2-5	TRBV11-2
ASSPPGAGTEAF	TRBJ1-1	TRBV18
ASSFVLENQPQH	TRBJ1-5	TRBV12-3/TRBV12-4
SARAPGQGIYEQY	TRBJ2-7	TRBV20-1
ASSPGLGNEKLF	TRBJ1-4	TRBV5-8
ASSLDSFRDITDTQY	TRBJ2-3	TRBV11-2
SARGGLAGIEQF	TRBJ2-1	TRBV20-1
SARPRGRTPLEQY	TRBJ2-7	TRBV20-1
ASSFPRLNTDTQY	TRBJ2-3	TRBV7-9
ASSSSLRGADTQY	TRBJ2-3	TRBV7-2
ASSLPGQGEETQY	TRBJ2-5	TRBV7-9
SVLSGANVLT	TRBJ2-6	TRBV29-1
ASSQQGGNQPQH	TRBJ1-5	TRBV11-2
ASSAVEGGNEQF	TRBJ2-1	TRBV7-8
ASSFVAGGSEQF	TRBJ2-1	TRBV12-3/TRBV12-4
ASSQVGGPVNTEAF	TRBJ1-1	TRBV3-1
ASRPSGRKETQY	TRBJ2-5	TRBV27
ATSDPGTGPTAEQY	TRBJ2-7	TRBV24-1
ASSVATGLKQGYT	TRBJ1-2	TRBV9
ASSSTGTKPYNEQF	TRBJ2-1	TRBV7-9
ASSMDGTYEQY	TRBJ2-7	TRBV19
ASSGGSGITGELF	TRBJ2-2	TRBV11-2
ASSEDDGTEAF	TRBJ1-1	TRBV2
SASRGSTDTQY	TRBJ2-3	TRBV20-1
ASSSRGGYEQY	TRBJ2-7	TRBV7-2
ASSQDDPPLLEGNTEAF	TRBJ1-1	TRBV4-1
ASSQDLPPSTEAF	TRBJ1-1	TRBV3-1
ASSVSSGSNNEQF	TRBJ2-1	TRBV9
ASSGGRASYNEQF	TRBJ2-1	TRBV5-1
ASSQPLPRAKLMNTEAF	TRBJ1-1	TRBV4-1
ASSLPSLYEQF	TRBJ2-1	TRBV7-9
ASLQNGAELQDTQY	TRBJ2-3	TRBV6-2/TRBV6-3
ASSARTGRNNQPQH	TRBJ1-5	TRBV6-1
ASSWDRSYEQY	TRBJ2-7	TRBV11-2
ASSQEGGPIQY	TRBJ2-4	TRBV4-2
ASSIRPAIAGGSRSYNEQF	TRBJ2-1	TRBV19